Below, 2 T cell receptor beta chains from the same sample are listed, as sequenced in a study of cytomegalovirus exposure and HLA in healthy donors. The PCR used 60 Vbeta and 13 Jbeta primers. Data came from immunoSEQ multiplex PCR; TCRdb stores just in-frame clones and leaves some out. The sample yields 150,000 to 200,000 clones, 75% to 85% seen once. Sequences were obtained from PBMCs. The receptors stem from a boy aged 10-17 years in good health and CMV-seronegative.

This chain joins TRBV4-1 and TRBJ2-3; the match to TRBD2 covers 7 bases. CDR1 is MGHRA, CDR2 YSYEKL, per germline. J gave up 0 bases and V 0 bases, and 15 bases lay outside the gene matches. The CDR3 loop spans 20 amino acids. This CDR3 reads CASSQDPSLAERGSTDTQYF. The CDR3 DNA sequence: TGCGCCAGCAGCCAAGATCCTAGTCTGGCTGAGCGGGGTAGCACAGATACGCAGTATTTT.

V and J are TRBV7-8 and TRBJ1-6; unclear D gene. The V and J ends lost 1 base and 6 bases respectively, with 7 bases between them. There are 14 residues in the CDR3. CDR1 and CDR2 (germline): SGHVS, FQNEAQ. CDR3 sequence (DNA): TGTGCCAGCAGCTTAGGATACGGTAATTCACCCCTCCACTTT. It specifies CASSLGYGNSPLHF.